This T cell receptor (beta chain) was identified in a study of patients and donors after allogeneic stem cell transplantation. TCRdb passed the RT-PCR reads through MiXCR, listing each CDR3 protein once. Seen here are a few hundred thousand distinct CDR3 sequences, 35% to 45% observed once, and the top ten hold roughly 12%. The CDR3 has 14 residues. The germline V and J ends were trimmed by 7 bases and 5 bases, with 17 bases remaining between them. This clonotype has just a few counts. Sequencing input: blood, either unsorted or a sorted T cell fraction (not recorded which). This clonotype originated in a human donor who was either an allogeneic HSCT recipient or a stem cell or donor lymphocyte infusion donor (not recorded which). It is not recorded whose cells these are; they may come from a transplant donor. The rearrangement joins TRBV12-3 or TRBV12-4 to TRBJ1-2; TRBD1 might be the D (6 bases). CDR3 loop: CASTWRGHQYGYTF. CDR3 bases: TGTGCCAGCACGTGGAGGGGACATCAATATGGCTACACCTTC.